A single T cell receptor beta chain is shown here with its context. These data are taken from a study of identical twins. Template switching added a universal primer site, and cDNA bore unique molecular identifiers. MiXCR, applied by TCRdb to the 5' RACE reads, yields one record per CDR3 protein. In the table there are 650,000 to 750,000 distinct CDR3 sequences, 21% of which are singletons. The CDR3 length is 15 residues. V shed 2 bases and J shed 4 bases, with 14 bases lying between them. The germline V gene encodes CDR1 DFQATT and CDR2 SNEGSKA (reference sequence). These data are also associated with another study on T cells expressing NK-cell markers. This second study notes: Seven donors tested HCMV-seropositive and one tested seronegative among the eight sequenced.

Source material: PBMCs. The chain joins TRBV20-1 to TRBJ2-2; TRBD1 is a possible D gene (5 bases). The TCR sequence derives from a woman aged 18-30 years in good health. Here the CDR3 DNA reads TGCAGTGCTAGACAGGGCCTGTATCCCACCGGGGAGCTGTTTTTT. Protein: CSARQGLYPTGELFF.